The text below deals with one TCR beta chain. Its antigen is still unknown. The sample belongs to a study of T cell responses to AZD1222 COVID-19 vaccine. Study conclusions and caveats: Close to half of spike-specific TCRs reportedly recognize unmutated variant regions. Seropositive status at baseline applied to only a handful of AZD1222 recipients.

The CDR3 runs to 12 residues. V lost 0 bases to trimming and J lost 10 bases, with 10 bases between them. TCRdb keeps only in-frame clones here, not all; method: immunoSEQ multiplex PCR. This table has about 260,000 clones, 85% to 95% appearing once. The sequence derives from an adult in good health. The sample consisted of peripheral blood, taken on day 0 of AZD1222 vaccination. This chain connects TRBV12-3 or TRBV12-4 to TRBJ2-7; D gene uncertain. CDR3 sequence reads: CASSLALADQYF. CDR3 coding DNA: TGTGCCAGCAGTTTAGCGCTGGCCGACCAGTACTTC.